This entry is about one T cell receptor (beta chain). This sample is part of a study of blood T cell repertoires in COVID-19. Across the whole study: Sample material is recorded as cDNA or gDNA derived from T cells, B-cell-depleted T cells, or PBMCs.

In the original processing: Amplification with reference gene primers provided the estimates of nucleated cell counts. Libraries were prepared by immunoSEQ multiplex PCR; TCRdb keeps only in-frame clonotypes and omits some of them. Clone size and the V and J calls come from that table; the DNA yielded D and trimming. The table has 200,000 to 300,000 clones, about 91% seen once; the top ten hold roughly 6%. Trimming removed 10 bases at V and 5 bases at J, with 12 bases between. Germline V gene data show CDR1 as SEHNR and CDR2 as FQNEAQ (reference sequence). There are 13 residues in the CDR3. This sequence originates from a woman in her twenties or thirties with COVID-19, enrolled during active disease. The chain has TRBV7-9 and TRBJ1-6; maybe TRBD1 (5 bases). The specimen sequenced was peripheral blood. The CDR3 bases are TGTGCCACCCAGGGAGGAAATAATTCACCCCTCCACTTT. This gives the protein CATQGGNNSPLHF.